Each of the 15 T cell receptor beta chains below was sequenced from the same sample in a study of blood T cell repertoires in COVID-19. Measured with immunoSEQ multiplex PCR; TCRdb has only the in-frame clones, and not every one. This sample has 350,000 to 500,000 clones, with about 88% found just once. Material: PBMCs or T cells enriched from blood (not recorded which). The origin of the receptors is a woman under 30 who had been exposed to COVID-19.

This rearrangement joins TRBV6-5 to TRBJ1-5; D may be TRBD1 (5 bases). The CDR3 contains 14 residues. CDR1 MNHEY and CDR2 SVGAGI come from the germline V gene. The V gene lost 5 bases and the J gene lost 5 bases, with 13 bases spanning the gap. The CDR3 nucleotides are TGTGCCAGCAGTACCGCGGGGGTACATCAGCCCCAGCATTTT. It encodes CASSTAGVHQPQHF.

This clone was seen a single time. The chain's CDR3 is CASSLGDRGLGELFF. CDR3 nucleotide sequence: TGTGCCAGCAGCTTAGGAGACAGGGGGCTCGGGGAGCTGTTTTTT. This chain uses TRBV7-6 with TRBJ2-2, with 10 bases identical to TRBD1. Germline V gene lookup returns CDR1 SGHVS and CDR2 FNYEAQ. J gave up 7 bases and V 1 base, and 3 bases lay outside the gene matches. CDR3 length: 15 residues.

This clone occurred once. The V gene is TRBV4-3, the J gene TRBJ2-7; D remains ambiguous. Germline-derived CDR1 and CDR2 are LGHNA and YSLEER. With 0 bases removed from V and 0 bases from J, the gap between germline ends came to 6 bases. The CDR3 contains 14 residues. The CDR3 sequence: CASSQEWSSYEQYF. In DNA, the CDR3 is TGCGCCAGCAGCCAAGAGTGGAGCTCCTACGAGCAGTACTTC.

The chain links TRBV7-6 to TRBJ2-7; TRBD1 matches at 8 bases. Trimming at V came to 5 bases and at J to 1 base, leaving 4 bases not matched to a gene. Germline assignment: CDR1 SGHVS and CDR2 FNYEAQ. The CDR3 covers 14 residues. The CDR3 reads CASSSRDRSYEQYF. In DNA, the CDR3 is TGTGCCAGCAGCAGCCGGGACAGGTCCTACGAGCAGTACTTC. Using reference TRBV7-6 and TRBJ2-7 for the parts outside the CDR3, the full variable domain is GAGVSQSPRYKVTKRGQDVALRCDPISGHVSLYWYRQALGQGPEFLTYFNYEAQQDKSGLPNDRFSAERPEGSISTLTIQRTEQRDSAMYRCASSSRDRSYEQYFGPGTRLTVT.

The chain recombines TRBV14 with TRBJ2-7; TRBD2 aligns across 12 bases. The CDR3 has 17 amino acids. CDR1 and CDR2 (germline): SGHDN, FVKESK. The junction had 9 bases not matched to a gene; V was cut back by 4 bases and J by 2 bases. The CDR3 sequence: CASSLRTSGESTYEQYF. In nucleotides, the CDR3 is TGTGCCAGCAGCCTACGGACTAGCGGGGAATCCACCTACGAGCAGTACTTC.

This chain links TRBV4-2 with TRBJ1-5; D might be TRBD1 (6 bases). CDR1 LGHNA and CDR2 YNFKEQ come from the germline V gene. Trimming shortened V by 2 bases and J by 2 bases, and 19 bases separated the two germline ends. The CDR3 loop spans 18 amino acids. The CDR3 reads CASSQFPLAEGGNQPQHF. CDR3 sequence (DNA): TGTGCCAGCAGCCAATTCCCATTGGCTGAGGGGGGCAATCAGCCCCAGCATTTT.

This clone was counted a single time. V gene TRBV28 combines with J gene TRBJ2-5, with 12 bases aligning to TRBD2. Germline CDR1 MDHEN, CDR2 SYDVKM. J was trimmed by 3 bases and V by 5 bases; bases with no gene match: 1. The CDR3 covers 14 residues. CDR3: CASSRTSGEETQYF. The CDR3 DNA follows: TGTGCCAGCAGTCGGACTAGCGGGGAAGAGACCCAGTACTTC.

The chain has TRBV29-1 and TRBJ1-2; the D gene is possibly TRBD1 (6 bases). The V gene lost 1 base and the J gene lost 4 bases, with 13 bases spanning the gap. The CDR3 length is 14 residues. Germline V gene sequence: CDR1 SQVTM, CDR2 ANQGSEA. CDR3 nucleotides: TGCAGCGTTGAAGTGGGGGCTCTGACCTATGGCTACACCTTC. Translation: CSVEVGALTYGYTF.

The count of this clone is one. The gene calls are TRBV12-5 and TRBJ2-3, with TRBD2 identical over 14 bases. CDR3 length: 15 residues. CDR1 LGHNT and CDR2 FRNRAP come from the germline V gene. V shed 4 bases and J 6 bases; nucleotides not matched to a gene: 3. DNA for the CDR3: TGTGCTAGTGGTTCGGGACTAGCGGGGGATGATACGCAGTATTTT. Translation: CASGSGLAGDDTQYF.

The chain combines TRBV5-6 with TRBJ2-7; no clear D gene. Deletions cut 2 bases from V and 0 bases from J, with 12 bases between. The CDR3 totals 15 residues. Per the germline V gene, CDR1 is SGHDT and CDR2 is YYEEEE. The CDR3 nucleotides are TGTGCCAGCAGCTTATGGTTTCGCGGCTCCTACGAGCAGTACTTC. This sequence encodes CASSLWFRGSYEQYF.

The rearrangement links TRBV27 to TRBJ2-7; possibly TRBD1 for D (5 bases). CDR1 is MNHEY and CDR2 is SMNVEV in the germline V gene (reference sequence). Trimming removed 1 base at V and 7 bases at J, with 17 bases between. This CDR3 region has 15 residues. The CDR3 reads CASSLLGHRKREQYF. The DNA for the CDR3 is TGTGCCAGCAGTTTATTAGGACACCGAAAGAGAGAGCAGTACTTC.

The chain links TRBV18 to TRBJ1-6; D perhaps matches TRBD1 (5 bases). In germline, CDR1 is KGHSH, CDR2 LQKENI. V was pared by 1 base and J by 5 bases, with 12 bases between. There are 16 residues in the CDR3. CDR3 region: CASSPRGTANNSPLHF. The CDR3 nucleotides are TGTGCCAGCTCACCACGCGGGACTGCTAATAATTCACCCCTCCACTTT. The variable domain in full, with the rest retrieved from reference TRBV18 and TRBJ1-6, is NAGVMQNPRHLVRRRGQEARLRCSPMKGHSHVYWYRQLPEEGLKFMVYLQKENIIDESGMPKERFSAEFPKEGPSILRIQQVVRGDSAAYFCASSPRGTANNSPLHFGNGTRLTVT.

The chain combines TRBV4-2 with TRBJ2-3; TRBD1 might be the D (5 bases). Per the germline V gene, CDR1 is LGHNA and CDR2 is YNFKEQ. This CDR3 is built from 14 residues. The ends were cut back, 3 bases at V and 2 bases at J, with 9 bases in the middle. This chain's CDR3 is CASSQQGATDTQYF. The CDR3 DNA sequence: TGTGCCAGCAGCCAGCAAGGGGCCACAGATACGCAGTATTTT.

The genes are TRBV3-1 (or the pseudogene TRBV3-2) and TRBJ2-7; D remains unclear. V lost 1 base, J lost 4 bases, and 14 bases lay in between. This CDR3 comprises 15 residues. In germline, CDR1 is LGHDT, CDR2 YNNKEL (reference sequence). The CDR3 DNA follows: TGTGCCAGCAGCCAAGCCCCAGGCGTTTGGTACGAGCAGTACTTC. It yields the protein CASSQAPGVWYEQYF.

CDR3 DNA: TGTGCCAGCAGCTTACAGGGGGCCCACGAGCAGTACTTC. Its translation: CASSLQGAHEQYF. The chain is built from TRBV5-4 and TRBJ2-7; 9 bases line up with TRBD1. The germline CDR1 and CDR2 sequences are SGHNT and YYREEE (reference sequence). Trimming removed 2 bases from V and 5 bases from J; junction bases left unmatched: 2. The CDR3 contains 13 residues.